This T cell receptor beta chain derives from a study of T cell repertoires in ileal Crohn's disease (dated by TCRdb to about 2019). With respect to the entire study: At the time of surgery, 35% of patients were active smokers, and the median duration of disease was around eight years. A Rutgeerts score higher than i0 was the definition used for endoscopic postoperative recurrence. The TCR repertoire was analysed in 55 to 70 patients with Crohn's disease drawn from a prospective multicentre cohort. The study ran alongside a multicentre cohort designed to identify predictors of early endoscopic recurrence after ileocolonic resection. A total of some 170 mucosal samples from 60 or so patients were sequenced, collected from several sites on the surgical specimen as well as at postoperative endoscopy. About half of the patients received postoperative therapy: ten to eleven received thiopurines and approximately 19 received anti-TNF agents. All patients had surgery for a complication: stricturing disease in roughly 61% and penetrating disease in around 40%. General findings and caveats noted by the study authors: Only a subgroup of patients, of unstated size, had their mucosal CD4 and CD8 T cells sorted and sequenced. Compared with CD4 T cells, sorted CD8 T cells contained more high-frequency clones, which suggests that the mucosal expansions were mostly CD8. A significantly higher proportion of clonal expansions was observed in active smokers at surgery than in non-smokers (approximately 26% vs 20%, p=0.02). Endoscopic recurrence was found to be associated with higher high-frequency clone percentages at surgery, and recurrence was observed in all patients with clonality above 26.8% (18/57).

For commercial TCRB immunosequencing, approximately 480 nanograms of biopsy DNA were submitted for each sample. Adaptive Biotechnology amplified CDR3 regions from genomic DNA with a two-step multiplex PCR that controlled for amplification bias. In the first PCR, primers covered every V and J gene segment, and in the second PCR, barcodes and Illumina adapters were added. An Illumina instrument was used to sequence the CDR3 libraries. In the original analysis: The analysis used both the pipelines supplied by the vendor and custom analysis of the raw data in R/Bioconductor with R version 3.3.0. Clonality, which ranges from 0 to 1, was calculated as the inverse of the normalised Shannon entropy across all productive clones. The repertoire share taken up by the top 100 clones defined high-frequency clones, and only clones that passed a 95% confidence test were kept. The Simpson index measured repertoire diversity, and the Morisita-Horn index measured overlap between samples. TCRdb limited this immuneACCESS table to in-frame rearrangements with V and J called. A share of clones is missing; checked studies link under half to unresolved V genes, and the rest is unexplained. V and J calls and clone size are as listed in that table; D and trimming were resolved from the DNA. This sample lists thousands of clones; around 81% were detected once. 4.9% of the sample belongs to the ten largest clones.

On this clone itself: It lacks a known antigen. Base quality data are lacking; no much larger clone is found one base away.

Taken from cysteine to phenylalanine, the CDR3 has 18 residues. Only the CDR3 DNA is retained, 54 bases long and in frame from the first base. Trimming leaves V shorter by 0 bases and J shorter by 8 bases, with the junction holding 12 bases beyond the gene matches. The germline V gene gives CDR1 as MNHNS and CDR2 as SASEGT. Adults with ileal or ileocolonic Crohn's disease and an indication for ileocolonic resection were eligible for inclusion. Whole ileal mucosal biopsies were stored frozen at -80°C before DNA extraction. Genomic DNA was extracted from frozen whole biopsies with a TRizol-based method and quantified on a NanoDrop 2000 spectrophotometer.

Material: ileal tissue. The V gene is TRBV6-1 and the J gene is TRBJ2-1; 11 central nucleotides agree with TRBD2. This clonotype was sampled from an adult with Crohn's disease. The bases are TGTGCCAGCAGTGAAGCCCCCACTAGCGGGAGTTCCGCGGATGAGCAGTTCTTC. Its protein reads: CASSEAPTSGSSADEQFF.